The 27 T cell receptor beta chains in this list originate from one sample, sequenced in a study of T cell repertoires in cytomegalovirus infection. In TCRdb, the reads were re-called with MiXCR into one record per CDR3 protein. The sample contains hundreds of thousands of distinct CDR3 sequences, 24% of which appear only once. Material: CD8+ T cells from PBMCs. These receptors were obtained from a human donor in good health (CMV status not recorded). Some clones in this sample may be carry-over from other donors' samples.

V usage is TRBV15 and J usage is TRBJ2-5; 9 bases are a match to TRBD2. CDR1 LNHNV and CDR2 YYDKDF come from the germline V gene (reference sequence). The CDR3 has 17 amino acids. After removal of 3 bases from V and 0 bases from J, the junction contained 8 bases not matched to a gene. CDR3 coding DNA: TGTGCCACCAGCAGCTCTACGGGACTAGCTAACCAAGAGACCCAGTACTTC. It is translated as CATSSSTGLANQETQYF.

This chain links TRBV28 with TRBJ1-2; 11 positions agree with TRBD1. This CDR3 comprises 15 residues. The germline V gene encodes CDR1 MDHEN and CDR2 SYDVKM. The DNA of the CDR3 is TGTGTCAGTCTAAGGGGACAGGGGGTTTTCTATGGCTACACCTTC. This translates into CVSLRGQGVFYGYTF.

The chain joins TRBV10-3 to TRBJ2-4; 10 bases line up with TRBD2. V was clipped by 3 bases and J by 0 bases; unmatched bases: 5. The CDR3 covers 17 residues. Germline assignment: CDR1 ENHRY and CDR2 SYGVKD. This CDR3 reads CAISEAGGSEAKNIQYF. The CDR3 region has the DNA TGTGCCATCAGTGAAGCGGGGGGGAGTGAAGCCAAAAACATTCAGTACTTC.

Worth noting for this clonotype: Sequence at one end of the junction differs from germline and may be a read error. This chain connects TRBV7-4 to TRBJ1-1; no reliable D call. The CDR3 length is 13 residues. CDR1 is SGHVT, CDR2 SQSDAQ, per germline. This chain's CDR3 is CVSSLEARNEAFF. CDR3 DNA: TGTGTCAGCAGCTTAGAGGCCCGGAATGAAGCTTTCTTT.

The genes are TRBV6-2 or TRBV6-3 and TRBJ1-5, with D perhaps TRBD1 (5 bases). Trimming shortened V by 4 bases and J by 3 bases, and 13 bases separated the two germline ends. CDR1 is MNHEY and CDR2 is SVGEGT in the germline V gene. The CDR3 runs to 15 residues. The CDR3 is CASSWDGTHNQPQHF. In DNA, the CDR3 is TGTGCCAGCAGTTGGGACGGGACGCACAATCAGCCCCAGCATTTT.

This clonotype occurred many times. V and J are TRBV7-2 and TRBJ2-1; D is uncertain. CDR3 length equals 13 residues. From germline, CDR1 is SGHTA and CDR2 FQGNSA. V lost 0 bases, J lost 7 bases, and 7 bases lay in between. CDR3 DNA: TGTGCCAGCAGCTTAGCATGGGGAAATGAGCAGTTCTTC. Its translation is CASSLAWGNEQFF.

A word on this clonotype: A much larger clone differs by one base, so this may be a read error. The chain recombines TRBV7-2 with TRBJ1-1; D gene unclear. Looked up from germline, CDR1 is SGHTA and CDR2 is FQGNSA. CDR3 length equals 13 residues. CDR3 residues: CASSLSLSPEAYF. The DNA for the CDR3 is TGTGCCAGCAGCTTAAGTTTGAGTCCTGAAGCTTACTTT.

The CDR3 DNA follows: TGTGCCAGCAGTTCCCGACTAGCGGGCCGGTCCTACAATGAGCAGTTCTTC. It codes for CASSSRLAGRSYNEQFF. The chain has TRBV12-3 or TRBV12-4 and TRBJ2-1, with 10 bases matching TRBD2. CDR3 length: 17 residues. The ends lost 4 bases at V and 1 base at J; junction bases unmatched: 7.

The CDR3 DNA sequence: TGTGCCAGCACCGACGGCATACGACAGGAAAAACTGTTTTTT. It specifies CASTDGIRQEKLFF. The rearrangement links TRBV2 to TRBJ1-4, with D maybe TRBD1 (5 bases). The V and J ends lost 7 bases and 8 bases respectively, with 17 bases between them. Germline values: CDR1 SNHLY, CDR2 FYNNEI. CDR3 length: 14 amino acids.

This rearrangement joins TRBV7-4 to TRBJ2-7, with D tentatively TRBD2 (5 bases). This CDR3 has 12 residues. Trimming stripped 3 bases from V and 2 bases from J, with 5 bases between. CDR1 and CDR2 from the germline V gene are SGHVT and SQSDAQ. Here the CDR3 reads CASSFGAYEQYF. CDR3 sequence (DNA): TGTGCCAGCAGCTTCGGGGCCTACGAGCAGTACTTC.

This clonotype was seen more than once but under ten times. The rearrangement uses TRBV6-2 or TRBV6-3 and TRBJ2-7; D possibly uses TRBD1 or TRBD2 (5 bases each). Germline-derived CDR1 and CDR2 are MNHEY and SVGEGT. V shed 8 bases and J shed 3 bases, with 11 bases lying between them. The length of the CDR3 is 12 residues. CDR3 sequence: CASRGVLYEQYV. The CDR3 bases are TGTGCCAGCCGGGGCGTTCTCTACGAGCAGTACGTC.

The V and J genes are TRBV28 and TRBJ2-5, with D perhaps given as TRBD1 or TRBD2 (7 bases each). Germline V gives CDR1 MDHEN, CDR2 SYDVKM. V was shortened by 2 bases and J by 2 bases, with 15 bases between the two germline ends. This CDR3 region has 16 residues. The CDR3: CASSLDRDYPQETQYF. DNA for the CDR3: TGTGCCAGCAGTTTAGACAGGGACTACCCTCAAGAGACCCAGTACTTC.

The chain joins TRBV6-5 to TRBJ2-1, with D tentatively TRBD2 (6 bases). Germline-derived CDR1 and CDR2 are MNHEY and SVGAGI. CDR3 size: 11 residues. V lost 6 bases to trimming and J lost 9 bases, with 9 bases between them. The CDR3 loop is CASRSGGEQFF. In nucleotides, the CDR3 is TGTGCCAGCAGATCCGGGGGTGAGCAGTTCTTC.

In its sample, this clonotype was seen many times. The chain links TRBV7-9 to TRBJ1-1; TRBD1 matches 7 bases. The germline V gene encodes CDR1 SEHNR and CDR2 FQNEAQ (reference sequence). The junction had 4 bases not matched to a gene; V was cut back by 5 bases and J by 1 base. The CDR3 contains 14 residues. The CDR3 loop reads CASSDREGNTEAFF. CDR3 sequence (DNA): TGTGCCAGCAGCGACAGGGAGGGGAACACTGAAGCTTTCTTT.

This clonotype has just a few counts. V is TRBV28 and J is TRBJ1-2; no firm D call. Germline-derived CDR1 and CDR2 are MDHEN and SYDVKM. The CDR3 covers 12 residues. V gave up 8 bases and J gave up 4 bases, with 11 bases separating them. In nucleotides, the CDR3 is TGTGCCAGCCGCCCCAAGGGCTATGGCTACACCTTC. Translated: CASRPKGYGYTF.

This clonotype was counted ten times or more. The J gene is TRBJ2-1, the V gene TRBV14; a possible D gene is TRBD1 (6 bases). Germline V gene lookup returns CDR1 SGHDN and CDR2 FVKESK. The CDR3 spans 13 residues. Trimming left V 5 bases short and J 7 bases short, with 12 bases between. In DNA form, the CDR3 reads TGTGCCAGCAGCTATGACAGGTTGAATGAGCAGTTCTTC. Residues: CASSYDRLNEQFF.

A word on this clonotype: This CDR3 fails to terminate in the conserved phenylalanine or tryptophan, so it likely reflects a read error. The chain has TRBV27 and TRBJ1-2; 7 nucleotides agree with TRBD1. Trimming removed 0 bases from V and 6 bases from J; junction bases left unmatched: 4. Germline V gives CDR1 MNHEY, CDR2 SMNVEV (reference sequence). The CDR3 is 14 residues long. The CDR3 region is CASSLSPRGNGYTL. DNA for the CDR3: TGTGCCAGCAGTTTATCCCCCAGGGGGAATGGCTACACCCTC.

The chain carries TRBV5-4 and TRBJ1-5, with 8 nucleotides matching TRBD1. Germline CDR1 reads SGHNT; CDR2 reads YYREEE (reference sequence). There are 13 residues in the CDR3. Trimming cost V 4 bases and J 6 bases; bases outside gene matches: 3. CDR3 residues: CASSPGGTQPQHF. The CDR3 DNA follows: TGTGCCAGCAGCCCAGGGGGCACTCAGCCCCAGCATTTT.

This clonotype was seen a handful of times. As DNA, the CDR3 is TGTGCCACCAGCGACTCAAAAAGGGATGAGCAGTTCTTC. Residues: CATSDSKRDEQFF. V usage is TRBV15 and J usage is TRBJ2-1; D is unresolved. Deletions cut 5 bases from V and 8 bases from J, with 13 bases between. The CDR3 sequence is 13 residues long. Germline CDR1 LNHNV, CDR2 YYDKDF (reference sequence).

The chain recombines TRBV15 with TRBJ2-1, with a tentative D call TRBD2 (6 bases). Trimming pared 3 bases from V and 8 bases from J, leaving 14 bases between. Germline V gene data show CDR1 as LNHNV and CDR2 as YYDKDF (reference sequence). The length of the CDR3 is 14 residues. For the CDR3, the DNA is TGTGCCACCAGCAGTCCGTGGGGGGTGGATGAGCAGTTCTTC. Translated: CATSSPWGVDEQFF. Full variable domain (remainder filled in from reference TRBV15 and TRBJ2-1): DAMVIQNPRYQVTQFGKPVTLSCSQTLNHNVMYWYQQKSSQAPKLLFHYYDKDFNNEADTPDNFQSRRPNTSFCFLDIRSPGLGDTAMYLCATSSPWGVDEQFFGPGTRLTVL.

This clonotype came up many times. The gene calls are TRBV28 and TRBJ1-1, with D tentatively TRBD1 (5 bases). Trimming left V 3 bases short and J 1 base short, with 18 bases between. Germline CDR1 MDHEN, CDR2 SYDVKM. The CDR3 spans 17 residues. CDR3 nucleotide sequence: TGTGCCAGCAGTTTGGGAAATAATTATAGGGGGAACACTGAAGCTTTCTTT. The encoded protein is CASSLGNNYRGNTEAFF.

This chain links TRBV20-1 with TRBJ1-2; 7 nucleotides align to TRBD1. This CDR3 has 12 residues. Germline trimming cut 6 bases from V and 8 bases from J; bases unmatched to any gene: 9. Germline CDR1 is DFQATT and CDR2 is SNEGSKA (reference sequence). CDR3 sequence: CSAEDRYKGYTF. The CDR3, as DNA: TGCAGTGCCGAGGACAGGTATAAAGGCTACACCTTC.

The V call is TRBV12-3 or TRBV12-4, the J call TRBJ1-1; 7 bases agree with TRBD1. This CDR3 comprises 14 residues. V trimming: 3 bases; J trimming: 3 bases; junction bases outside the gene matches: 4. CDR3 coding DNA: TGTGCCAGCAGTTTTGCAGGGGGTTACACTGAAGCTTTCTTT. Translated: CASSFAGGYTEAFF.

The chain employs TRBV12-3 or TRBV12-4 and TRBJ2-5; the match to TRBD1 covers 12 bases. CDR3 length: 15 amino acids. The ends lost 5 bases at V and 4 bases at J; junction bases unmatched: 5. The CDR3: CASSPGTGGPETQYF. CDR3 DNA: TGTGCCAGCAGTCCCGGGACAGGGGGCCCAGAGACCCAGTACTTC.

The chain carries TRBV12-3 or TRBV12-4 and TRBJ1-2; 8 bases match TRBD1. There are 13 residues in the CDR3. Germline trimming cut 6 bases from V and 4 bases from J; bases unmatched to any gene: 4. CDR3 in amino acids: CASRQGAGYGYTF. CDR3 bases: TGTGCCAGCAGGCAGGGGGCTGGCTATGGCTACACCTTC.

As regards this clonotype: An end of the junction differs from the germline gene, which may be a read error. The rearrangement uses TRBV28 and TRBJ2-3, with 13 bases identical to TRBD2. CDR3 length: 19 residues. The germline V gene encodes CDR1 MDHEN and CDR2 SYDVKM. The CDR3 here is CTSSFPRTSGGPSIDTQYF. The CDR3, as DNA: TGTACCAGCAGTTTCCCCCGGACTAGCGGGGGACCATCTATTGATACGCAGTATTTT.

This clonotype was observed at least ten times. The chain employs TRBV28 and TRBJ2-1, with TRBD2 matching over 7 bases. Germline trimming cut 7 bases from V and 0 bases from J; bases unmatched to any gene: 9. CDR1 is MDHEN and CDR2 is SYDVKM in the germline V gene. The CDR3 loop spans 16 amino acids. The CDR3 nucleotides are TGTGCCAGCAACCCTGGGGAGGGGAGCTCCTACAATGAGCAGTTCTTC. Translated: CASNPGEGSSYNEQFF.